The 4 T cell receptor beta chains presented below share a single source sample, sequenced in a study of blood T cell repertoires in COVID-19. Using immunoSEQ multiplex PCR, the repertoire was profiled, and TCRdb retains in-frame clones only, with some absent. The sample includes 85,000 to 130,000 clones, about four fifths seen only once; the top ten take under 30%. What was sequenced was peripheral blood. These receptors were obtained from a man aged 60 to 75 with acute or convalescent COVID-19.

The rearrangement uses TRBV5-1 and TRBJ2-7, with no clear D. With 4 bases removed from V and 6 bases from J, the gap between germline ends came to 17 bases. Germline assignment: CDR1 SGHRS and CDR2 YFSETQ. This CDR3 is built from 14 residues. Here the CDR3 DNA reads TGCGCCAGCAGCGTCCTCCGAGGAGATAGCGAGCAGTACTTC. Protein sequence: CASSVLRGDSEQYF.

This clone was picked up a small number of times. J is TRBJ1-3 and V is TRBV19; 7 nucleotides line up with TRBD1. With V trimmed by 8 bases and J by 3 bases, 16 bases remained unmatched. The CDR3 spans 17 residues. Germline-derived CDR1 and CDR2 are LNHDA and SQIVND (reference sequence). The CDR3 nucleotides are TGTGCCAGTTTTGTTTCGGGACAGACCTCCGTTGGAAACACCATATATTTT. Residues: CASFVSGQTSVGNTIYF.

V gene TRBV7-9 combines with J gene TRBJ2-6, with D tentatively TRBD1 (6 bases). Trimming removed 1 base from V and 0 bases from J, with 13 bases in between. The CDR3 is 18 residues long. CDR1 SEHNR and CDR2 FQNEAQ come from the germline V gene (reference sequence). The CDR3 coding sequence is TGTGCCAGCAGCTTAGATGGCAGGGGAATCTCTGGGGCCAACGTCCTGACTTTC. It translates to CASSLDGRGISGANVLTF.

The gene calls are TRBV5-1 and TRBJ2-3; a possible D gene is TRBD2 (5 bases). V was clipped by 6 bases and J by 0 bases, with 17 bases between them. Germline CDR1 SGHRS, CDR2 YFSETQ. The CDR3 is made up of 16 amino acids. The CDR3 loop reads CASMVRSGLSTDTQYF. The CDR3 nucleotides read TGCGCCAGCATGGTTCGTTCAGGACTTAGCACAGATACGCAGTATTTT.